Listed here is a single T cell receptor beta chain. Many counts were recorded for this clonotype. Its antigen is still unknown. Per-base quality was not reported, and no clone a single base away is much larger than it. From its cysteine to its phenylalanine, the CDR3 spans 15 amino acids. Only the CDR3 portion is preserved as DNA: 45 bases, with reading frame beginning at the first base. The V end gives up 4 bases and the J end 0 bases, leaving 8 bases in the junction not matched to a gene. CDR1 and CDR2, looked up from the germline V gene (reference sequence), are DFQATT and SNEGSKA. The sample's treatment or condition label is to be understood as: live attenuated yellow fever vaccine strain. At each blood-draw timepoint, two biological replicates of bulk PBMCs were collected. PBMCs were isolated from peripheral blood using a standard Ficoll-Paque protocol. RNA was extracted with TriZol from bulk PBMCs, CD4 and CD8 fractions, and dextramer-positive and dextramer-negative fractions.

Instrument on record: Illumina NovaSeq 6000. TCR cDNA was synthesized by 5'RACE template switching, which introduced a universal primer site and unique molecular identifiers. Priming of cDNA synthesis was performed from both the TCR alpha and TCR beta constant segments. Library amplification used two PCR steps, and the second PCR step added sample barcodes and sequencing adapters. Libraries were sequenced on Illumina HiSeq 2500 (2x100 bp) or NovaSeq (2x150 bp). The authors processed their data as follows. MIGEC handled demultiplexing of reads and collapsing into UMI consensus sequences, while MiXCR performed V(D)J alignment. Clonotypes responding to the vaccine were identified with edgeR on replicate PBMC samples, with the criteria of FDR below 0.01 and a log2 fold change above 5 up to day 15. Bulk clonotypes were assigned CD4 or CD8 identity according to which sequenced CD4 or CD8 repertoire held them at higher abundance. The public reads were run again by TCRdb, first through fastp at Q25 and then through MiXCR, and only productive beta chains were kept. Every CDR3 protein is listed once, alongside the most common genes and DNA of its rows. The V and J calls were not made by the authors but by TCRdb's processing. Across this sample there are 300,000 to 350,000 distinct CDR3 sequences, with around 3.9% seen only once. The top ten hold 20% to 25% of the sample.

This record belongs to a study of T cells after yellow fever vaccination (dated by TCRdb to the late 2010s). Looking at the study overall: The SMART-Seq v4 Ultra Low Input RNA kit was used to prepare libraries from fractions with low cell numbers. To follow T-cell clones before and after primary and booster YFV17D yellow fever vaccination, bulk TCR alpha and beta repertoires were sequenced over time. Two healthy male donors made up the cohort, one aged 18 to 30 years and the other aged 30 to 40 years. Blood samples were taken at several timepoints before and after primary and secondary immunization, and bulk PBMC replicates and cell subsets were isolated. The paper's findings and limits, for the study overall: The secondary T-cell response was weaker than the primary response but faster, peaking on day 5 instead of day 15. After the booster, most clones that had expanded after primary vaccination were detected again (about 95% of CD4 and more than 80% of CD8), suggesting broad maintenance of memory. A small fraction of clonotypes appeared in both the CD4 and CD8 compartments, likely as a result of convergent recombination. The study included only a couple of donors, which limits how far the findings can be generalized. Because abundant contaminating clonotypes from the bulk population could be contained in FACS-sorted repertoires, computational filtering was required.

This TCR derives from a young man who received the YFV17D yellow fever vaccine. Recombination joined TRBV20-1 with TRBJ1-2; 7 of the junction bases match TRBD1. Sequences were derived from PBMCs, sampled 5 days after the yellow fever booster vaccination. The nucleotide sequence is TGCAGTGCTAAGGGAGGGGGCCCCGCTAACTATGGCTACACCTTC. Its translation is CSAKGGGPANYGYTF.